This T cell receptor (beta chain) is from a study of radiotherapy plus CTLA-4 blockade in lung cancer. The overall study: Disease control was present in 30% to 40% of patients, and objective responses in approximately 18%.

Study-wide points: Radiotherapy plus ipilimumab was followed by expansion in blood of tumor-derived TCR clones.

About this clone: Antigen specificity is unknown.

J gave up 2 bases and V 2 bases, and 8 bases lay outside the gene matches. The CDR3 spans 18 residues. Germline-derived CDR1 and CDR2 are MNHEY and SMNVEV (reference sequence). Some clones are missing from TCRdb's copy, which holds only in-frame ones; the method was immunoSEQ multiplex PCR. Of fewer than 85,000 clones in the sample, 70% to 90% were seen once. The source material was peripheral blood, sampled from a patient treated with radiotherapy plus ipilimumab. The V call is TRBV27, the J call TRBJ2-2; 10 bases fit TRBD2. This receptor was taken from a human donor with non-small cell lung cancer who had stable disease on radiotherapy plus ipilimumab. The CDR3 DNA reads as TGTGCCAGCAGTTTAAGGGTAGCGGGGGGCTTAAACACCGGGGAGCTGTTTTTT. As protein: CASSLRVAGGLNTGELFF.